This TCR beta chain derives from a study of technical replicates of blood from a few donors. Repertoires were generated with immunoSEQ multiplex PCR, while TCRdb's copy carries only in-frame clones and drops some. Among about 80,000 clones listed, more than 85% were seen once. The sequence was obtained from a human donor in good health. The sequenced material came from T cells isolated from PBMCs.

The DNA of the CDR3 is TGTGCCAGCAGCCCACCCGAGGGCGGGCAGCCCCAGCATTTT. It yields the protein CASSPPEGGQPQHF. The chain carries TRBV7-9 and TRBJ1-5; D ambiguous. The V end lost 5 bases, the J end lost 7 bases, and 15 bases lay between the germline ends. CDR3 length equals 14 residues. Germline loops: CDR1 SEHNR, CDR2 FQNEAQ (reference sequence).